Listed below are T cell receptor beta chains from one sample, sequenced in a study of T cell responses to AZD1222 COVID-19 vaccine. Produced via immunoSEQ multiplex PCR; TCRdb's table is partial and in-frame only. Of 90,000 to 150,000 clones listed, roughly 89% are singletons. Sample: peripheral blood, taken on day 0 of AZD1222 vaccination. The receptors were sampled from an adult in good health. Each CDR3 is given with its conserved first and last residue. D genes are given only for firm matches. Rows give clone size only sometimes, using once, few, many, or a class for an expanded clone.

j_gene	v_gene	abundance	d_gene	len	CDR3aa	CDR3nt
TRBJ2-5	TRBV4-2	medium-sized	TRBD2	13	CASSPGLAETQYF	TGTGCCAGCAGCCCGGGACTAGCAGAGACCCAGTACTTC
TRBJ2-1	TRBV11-2	-	TRBD1	14	CASSLDRAYNEQFF	TGTGCCAGCAGCTTGGACAGGGCGTACAATGAGCAGTTCTTC
TRBJ1-6	TRBV28	-	TRBD1	13	CASSFRGGSPLHF	TGTGCCAGCAGTTTCAGGGGGGGCTCACCCCTCCACTTT
TRBJ2-1	TRBV7-8	-	-	15	CASSLVGNTYNEQFF	TGTGCCAGCAGCTTAGTTGGTAACACCTACAATGAGCAGTTCTTC
TRBJ1-1	TRBV10-3	once	TRBD1	13	CAISSGQGEKHFF	TGTGCCATCAGCTCAGGACAGGGGGAGAAGCATTTCTTT
TRBJ1-2	TRBV28	-	-	14	CASSLAGANYGYTF	TGTGCCAGCAGTTTAGCGGGAGCTAACTATGGCTACACCTTC
TRBJ2-1	TRBV7-3	-	-	15	CASSLTPGGANEQFF	TGTGCCAGCAGCTTAACTCCAGGGGGGGCGAATGAGCAGTTCTTC
TRBJ2-2	TRBV5-1	-	TRBD2	16	CASSRTSGSLAGELFF	TGCGCCAGCAGCCGGACTAGCGGGAGTTTGGCCGGGGAGCTGTTTTTT
TRBJ2-1	TRBV9	-	-	15	CASSAGLSSYNEQFF	TGTGCCAGCAGCGCTGGACTCAGCTCCTACAATGAGCAGTTCTTC
TRBJ1-2	TRBV6-6	-	-	14	CASTRQAFNYGYTF	TGTGCCAGCACTAGACAGGCCTTTAACTATGGCTACACCTTC
TRBJ2-1	TRBV29-1	-	TRBD2	16	CSVGRGLGSGSAEQFF	TGCAGCGTAGGAAGGGGGCTTGGTAGCGGGAGCGCTGAGCAGTTCTTC
TRBJ2-5	TRBV4-3	-	TRBD2	14	CASSPGLVLETQYF	TGCGCCAGCAGCCCTGGACTAGTCCTAGAGACCCAGTACTTC
TRBJ2-3	TRBV6-2/TRBV6-3	-	-	11	CASSNTDTQYF	TGTGCCAGCAGCAACACAGATACGCAGTATTTT
TRBJ2-2	TRBV10-2	-	-	15	CASSESGGGTGELFF	TGCGCCAGCAGTGAGTCGGGCGGCGGGACCGGGGAGCTGTTTTTT
TRBJ1-1	TRBV30	-	-	15	CAWSVLAGVGTEAFF	TGTGCCTGGAGTGTACTAGCAGGGGTGGGCACTGAAGCTTTCTTT
TRBJ1-5	TRBV28	-	-	14	CASSLRRGNQPQHF	TGTGCCAGCAGTTTACGTAGGGGCAATCAGCCCCAGCATTTT
TRBJ2-1	TRBV3-1/TRBV3-2	-	TRBD2	18	CASSQAGSRRERGGWQFF	TGTGCCAGCAGCCAAGCCGGGTCGCGGCGGGAGCGAGGAGGATGGCAGTTCTTC
TRBJ2-5	TRBV29-1	-	TRBD2	12	CSVLAGGETQYF	TGCAGCGTCTTAGCGGGAGGGGAGACCCAGTACTTC
TRBJ1-6	TRBV20-1	once	-	11	CSAEGDSPLHF	TGCAGTGCTGAGGGGGATTCACCCCTCCACTTT
TRBJ1-2	TRBV5-8	-	-	11	CASSLQTWEAF	TGTGCCAGCAGCTTACAGACCTGGGAGGCCTTC
TRBJ1-5	TRBV28	-	TRBD1	16	CASSTQGVPSNQPQHF	TGTGCCAGCAGTACCCAGGGGGTTCCTAGCAATCAGCCCCAGCATTTT
TRBJ1-2	TRBV3-1/TRBV3-2	-	-	11	CASSRYYGYTF	TGTGCCAGCAGCCGATACTATGGCTACACCTTC
TRBJ2-2	TRBV19	-	-	16	CASTPLGQAGTGELFF	TGTGCCAGTACCCCATTGGGCCAGGCGGGCACCGGGGAGCTGTTTTTT
TRBJ1-1	TRBV4-1	-	-	14	CASSLQGGNTEAFF	TGCGCCAGCAGCCTCCAGGGCGGGAACACTGAAGCTTTCTTT
TRBJ1-1	TRBV4-3	few	-	16	CASSQDSDELNTEAFF	TGCGCCAGCAGCCAAGATTCGGATGAATTGAACACTGAAGCTTTCTTT
TRBJ2-7	TRBV28	few	-	11	CASNGIYEQYF	TGTGCCAGCAACGGGATCTACGAGCAGTACTTC
TRBJ1-1	TRBV6-5	-	TRBD1	15	CASSYSGTANTEAFF	TGTGCCAGCAGTTACTCCGGGACAGCGAACACTGAAGCTTTCTTT
TRBJ2-3	TRBV7-8	-	-	15	CASSLLSGGTDTQYF	TGTGCCAGCAGCTTATTATCAGGAGGCACAGATACGCAGTATTTT
TRBJ2-5	TRBV27	once	TRBD1	15	CASSRGQGVAETQYF	TGTGCCAGCAGTCGTGGACAGGGGGTGGCGGAGACCCAGTACTTC
TRBJ2-1	TRBV7-2	-	TRBD1	16	CASSLVSGGSYNEQFF	TGTGCCAGCAGCTTAGTTTCAGGGGGCAGCTACAATGAGCAGTTCTTC
TRBJ2-5	TRBV7-3	-	-	13	CASSFGQQETQYF	TGTGCCAGCAGCTTCGGGCAACAAGAGACCCAGTACTTC
TRBJ2-2	TRBV6-1	-	-	14	CASRRLGAVGELFF	TGTGCCAGCAGGCGCTTAGGGGCGGTCGGGGAGCTGTTTTTT
TRBJ2-2	TRBV28	-	-	14	CASSSPKGTGELFF	TGTGCCAGCAGCTCCCCTAAGGGCACCGGGGAGCTGTTTTTT
TRBJ1-5	TRBV5-8	-	TRBD1	14	CASSDGTEYQPQHF	TGTGCCAGCAGCGACGGGACAGAGTATCAGCCCCAGCATTTT
TRBJ1-2	TRBV19	-	TRBD1	14	CASSDSGTGNGYTF	TGTGCCAGTAGTGATTCCGGGACAGGAAATGGCTACACCTTC
TRBJ1-5	TRBV18	-	-	15	CASSPSPRVNQPQHF	TGTGCCAGCTCACCGTCCCCCAGAGTCAATCAGCCCCAGCATTTT
TRBJ2-3	TRBV9	-	TRBD1	15	CASSLGQGRADTQYF	TGTGCCAGCAGTCTGGGACAGGGGCGGGCAGATACGCAGTATTTT
TRBJ2-5	TRBV27	-	TRBD1	15	CASTPRGQGRETQYF	TGTGCCAGCACCCCACGGGGACAGGGGCGAGAGACCCAGTACTTC
TRBJ2-5	TRBV9	-	TRBD2	15	CASSLGLAIQETQYF	TGTGCCAGCAGCTTAGGACTAGCCATACAAGAGACCCAGTACTTC
TRBJ2-1	TRBV6-2/TRBV6-3	-	TRBD1	21	CASSYPYSFSGQGARINEQFF	TGTGCCAGCAGTTACCCATACTCGTTTTCGGGACAGGGGGCGCGTATCAATGAGCAGTTCTTC
TRBJ2-1	TRBV19	-	TRBD2	15	CASSNSGRAGNEQFF	TGTGCCAGTAGTAATAGCGGGAGGGCCGGGAATGAGCAGTTCTTC
TRBJ1-2	TRBV19	-	-	13	CASSSTGGSGYTF	TGTGCCAGTAGTTCTACAGGCGGGTCTGGCTACACCTTC
TRBJ2-1	TRBV10-3	once	TRBD1	17	CAISLESGQGARDEQFF	TGTGCCATCAGTCTTGAATCCGGACAGGGGGCGCGTGACGAGCAGTTCTTC
TRBJ2-7	TRBV5-6	-	-	16	CASSTRGLASSYEQYF	TGTGCCAGCAGCACGAGGGGGCTAGCGAGTTCCTACGAGCAGTACTTC
TRBJ2-2	TRBV6-2/TRBV6-3	-	-	18	CASSSLAGVEKRTGELFF	TGTGCCAGCAGTTCCTTGGCGGGTGTGGAAAAGAGGACCGGGGAGCTGTTTTTT
TRBJ2-5	TRBV5-4	-	-	16	CASSLGAGGLGETQYF	TGTGCCAGCAGCTTGGGGGCTGGTGGTTTGGGCGAGACCCAGTACTTC
TRBJ1-3	TRBV28	-	-	13	CASRLGLGNTIYF	TGTGCCAGCAGACTGGGGCTTGGAAACACCATATATTTT
TRBJ1-2	TRBV27	-	-	15	CASSLSARGFGGYTF	TGTGCCAGCAGTTTATCGGCCAGGGGCTTTGGTGGCTACACCTTC
TRBJ1-1	TRBV6-2/TRBV6-3	-	TRBD1	15	CASSKRTGGWTEAFF	TGTGCCAGCAGTAAACGGACAGGGGGGTGGACTGAAGCTTTCTTT
TRBJ2-2	TRBV24-1	-	TRBD1	14	CATSVQGRTGELFF	TGTGCCACCAGTGTACAGGGGAGAACCGGGGAGCTGTTTTTT
TRBJ2-3	TRBV3-1/TRBV3-2	-	-	14	CASSQEAPTDTQYF	TGTGCCAGCAGCCAAGAGGCCCCCACAGATACGCAGTATTTT
TRBJ1-4	TRBV7-8	-	-	12	CASSRGGEKLFF	TGTGCCAGCAGCCGTGGGGGGGAAAAACTGTTTTTT
TRBJ2-7	TRBV5-3	once	TRBD2	17	CARSNKTTGLAIYEQYF	TGTGCCAGAAGCAATAAAACAACGGGACTAGCAATCTACGAGCAGTACTTC
TRBJ2-2	TRBV21-1	-	-	19	CASSKWGLAGGKDTGELFF	TGTGCCAGCAGCAAGTGGGGACTAGCGGGAGGTAAGGACACCGGGGAGCTGTTTTTT
TRBJ2-7	TRBV11-2	-	TRBD2	16	CASSLELAGPSYEQYF	TGTGCCAGCAGCTTAGAACTAGCGGGGCCTTCCTACGAGCAGTACTTC
TRBJ1-5	TRBV7-8	-	TRBD1	17	CASSPQTGTLRNQPQHF	TGTGCCAGCAGCCCCCAGACAGGGACCCTTCGCAATCAGCCCCAGCATTTT
TRBJ1-2	TRBV4-2	-	-	15	CASSQPDRTNYGYTF	TGTGCCAGCAGCCAGCCGGACAGAACTAACTATGGCTACACCTTC
TRBJ1-3	TRBV3-1/TRBV3-2	-	-	14	CASSLQVSGNTIYF	TGTGCCAGCAGCCTACAGGTATCTGGAAACACCATATATTTT
TRBJ2-5	TRBV20-1	once	TRBD1	15	CSASRFKGQGETQYF	TGCAGTGCCAGTCGGTTCAAGGGACAGGGCGAGACCCAGTACTTC